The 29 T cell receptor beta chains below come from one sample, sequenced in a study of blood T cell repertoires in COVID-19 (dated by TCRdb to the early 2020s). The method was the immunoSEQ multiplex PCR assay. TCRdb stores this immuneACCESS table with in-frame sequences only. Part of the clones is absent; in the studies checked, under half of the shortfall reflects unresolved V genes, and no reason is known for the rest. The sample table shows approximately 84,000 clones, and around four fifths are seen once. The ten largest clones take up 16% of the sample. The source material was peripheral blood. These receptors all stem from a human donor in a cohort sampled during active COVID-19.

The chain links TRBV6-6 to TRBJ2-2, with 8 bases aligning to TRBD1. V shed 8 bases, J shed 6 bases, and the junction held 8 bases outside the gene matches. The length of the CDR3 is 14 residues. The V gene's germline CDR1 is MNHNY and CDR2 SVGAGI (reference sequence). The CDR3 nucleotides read TGTGCCAGCTGGAGACAGGGGACCCCCGGGGAGCTGTTTTTT. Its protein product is CASWRQGTPGELFF.

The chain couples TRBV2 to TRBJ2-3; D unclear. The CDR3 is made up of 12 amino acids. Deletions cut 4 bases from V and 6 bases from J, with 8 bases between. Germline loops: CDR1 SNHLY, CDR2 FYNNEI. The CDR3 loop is CASSADSDTQYF. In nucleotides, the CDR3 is TGTGCCAGCAGTGCGGATAGCGATACGCAGTATTTT.

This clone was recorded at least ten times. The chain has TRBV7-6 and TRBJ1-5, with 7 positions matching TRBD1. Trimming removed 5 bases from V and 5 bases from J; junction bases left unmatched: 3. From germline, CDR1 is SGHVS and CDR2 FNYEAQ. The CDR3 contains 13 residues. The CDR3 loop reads CASSPDRDQPQHF. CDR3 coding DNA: TGTGCCAGCAGCCCTGACAGGGATCAGCCCCAGCATTTT.

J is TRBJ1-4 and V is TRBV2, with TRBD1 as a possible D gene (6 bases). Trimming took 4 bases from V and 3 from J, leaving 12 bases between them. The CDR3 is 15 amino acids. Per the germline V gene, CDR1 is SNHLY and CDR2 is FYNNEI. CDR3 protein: CASSVQGKSNEKLFF. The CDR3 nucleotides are TGTGCCAGCAGTGTGCAGGGGAAGTCTAATGAAAAACTGTTTTTT.

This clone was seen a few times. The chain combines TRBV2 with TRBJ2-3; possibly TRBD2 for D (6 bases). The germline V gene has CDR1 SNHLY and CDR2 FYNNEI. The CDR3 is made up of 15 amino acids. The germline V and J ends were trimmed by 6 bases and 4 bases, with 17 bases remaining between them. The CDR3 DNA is TGTGCCAGCAGCGCAGGGACTCCGGGGGCAGATACGCAGTATTTT. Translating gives CASSAGTPGADTQYF.

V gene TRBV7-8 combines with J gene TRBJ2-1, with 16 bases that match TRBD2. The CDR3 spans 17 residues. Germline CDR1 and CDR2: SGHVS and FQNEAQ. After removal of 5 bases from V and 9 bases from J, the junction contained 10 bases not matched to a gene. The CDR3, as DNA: TGTGCCAGCAGCCCTGGTCCCGGGACTAGCGGGAGGGTTGAGCAGTTCTTC. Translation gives CASSPGPGTSGRVEQFF.

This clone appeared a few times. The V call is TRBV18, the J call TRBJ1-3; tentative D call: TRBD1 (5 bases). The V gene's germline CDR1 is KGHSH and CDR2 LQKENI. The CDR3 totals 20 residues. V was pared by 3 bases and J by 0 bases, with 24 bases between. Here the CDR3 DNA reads TGTGCCAGCTCACCGTCCGTGGGGACTTATCAGGCAAACTCTGGAAACACCATATATTTT. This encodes CASSPSVGTYQANSGNTIYF.

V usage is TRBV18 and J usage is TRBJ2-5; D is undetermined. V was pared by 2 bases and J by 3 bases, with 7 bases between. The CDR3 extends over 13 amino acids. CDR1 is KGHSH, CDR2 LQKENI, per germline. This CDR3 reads CASSPNQKETQYF. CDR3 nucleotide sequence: TGTGCCAGCTCACCAAACCAGAAAGAGACCCAGTACTTC.

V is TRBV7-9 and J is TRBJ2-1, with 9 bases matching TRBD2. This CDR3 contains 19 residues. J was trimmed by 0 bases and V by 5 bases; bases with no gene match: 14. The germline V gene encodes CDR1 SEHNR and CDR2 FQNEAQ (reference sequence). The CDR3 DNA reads TGTGCCAGCAGCGAGGGAGGGCTAGCGGGAATCAGCTCCTACAATGAGCAGTTCTTC. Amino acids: CASSEGGLAGISSYNEQFF.

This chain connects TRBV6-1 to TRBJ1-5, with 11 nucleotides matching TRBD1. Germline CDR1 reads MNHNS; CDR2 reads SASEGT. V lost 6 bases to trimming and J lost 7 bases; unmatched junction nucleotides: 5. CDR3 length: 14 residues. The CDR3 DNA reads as TGTGCCAGCAGCCCGGGACAGGGGGGACAGCCCCAGCATTTT. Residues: CASSPGQGGQPQHF.

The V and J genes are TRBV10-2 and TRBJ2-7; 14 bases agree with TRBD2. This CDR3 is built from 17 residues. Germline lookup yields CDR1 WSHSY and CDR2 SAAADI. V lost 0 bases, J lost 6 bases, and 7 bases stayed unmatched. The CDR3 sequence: CASSESRGLAGESEQYF. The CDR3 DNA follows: TGCGCCAGCAGTGAGTCGCGGGGACTAGCGGGAGAGAGCGAGCAGTACTTC.

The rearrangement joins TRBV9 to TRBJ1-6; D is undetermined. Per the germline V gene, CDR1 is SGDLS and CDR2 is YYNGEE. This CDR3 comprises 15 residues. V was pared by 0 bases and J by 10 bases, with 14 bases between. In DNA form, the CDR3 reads TGTGCCAGCAGCGTAGAGTTTTCTCCTACCTCACCCCTCCACTTT. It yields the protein CASSVEFSPTSPLHF.

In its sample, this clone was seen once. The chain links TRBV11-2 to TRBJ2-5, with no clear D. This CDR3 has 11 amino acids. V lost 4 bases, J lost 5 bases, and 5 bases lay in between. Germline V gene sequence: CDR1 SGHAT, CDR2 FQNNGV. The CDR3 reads CASSSEETQYF. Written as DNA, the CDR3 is TGTGCCAGCAGCTCGGAGGAGACCCAGTACTTC.

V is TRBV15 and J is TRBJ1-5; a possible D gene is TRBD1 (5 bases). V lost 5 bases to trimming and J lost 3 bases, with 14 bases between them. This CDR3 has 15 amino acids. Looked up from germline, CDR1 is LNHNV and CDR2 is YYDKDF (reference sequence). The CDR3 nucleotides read TGTGCCACCAGCTCTCAGCAGGGAAACAATCAGCCCCAGCATTTT. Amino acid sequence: CATSSQQGNNQPQHF.

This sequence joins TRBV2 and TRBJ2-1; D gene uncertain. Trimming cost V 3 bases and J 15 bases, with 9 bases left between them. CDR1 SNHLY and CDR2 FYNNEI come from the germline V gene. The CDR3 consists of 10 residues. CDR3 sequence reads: CASSDFHTFF. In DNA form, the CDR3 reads TGTGCCAGCAGTGACTTCCACACGTTCTTC.

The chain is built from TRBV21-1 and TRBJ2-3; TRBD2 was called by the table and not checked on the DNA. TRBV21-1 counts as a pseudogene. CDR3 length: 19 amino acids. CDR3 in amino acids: CASSRDPGLAGPSPLTQYF. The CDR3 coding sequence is TGTGCCAGCAGCAGGGACCCGGGACTAGCGGGGCCTTCCCCCCTTACGCAGTATTTT.

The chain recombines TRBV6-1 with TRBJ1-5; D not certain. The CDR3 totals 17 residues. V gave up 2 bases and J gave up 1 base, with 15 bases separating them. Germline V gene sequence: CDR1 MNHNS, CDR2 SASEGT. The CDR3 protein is CASSESVVGLSNQPQHF. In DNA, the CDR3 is TGTGCCAGCAGTGAAAGTGTTGTAGGACTAAGCAATCAGCCCCAGCATTTT.

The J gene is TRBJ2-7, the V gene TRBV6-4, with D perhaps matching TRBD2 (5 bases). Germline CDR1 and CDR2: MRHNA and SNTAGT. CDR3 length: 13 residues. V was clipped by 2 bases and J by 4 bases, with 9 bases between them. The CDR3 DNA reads TGTGCCAGCAGTGACGAGGGTGGGTACGAGCAGTACTTC. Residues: CASSDEGGYEQYF.

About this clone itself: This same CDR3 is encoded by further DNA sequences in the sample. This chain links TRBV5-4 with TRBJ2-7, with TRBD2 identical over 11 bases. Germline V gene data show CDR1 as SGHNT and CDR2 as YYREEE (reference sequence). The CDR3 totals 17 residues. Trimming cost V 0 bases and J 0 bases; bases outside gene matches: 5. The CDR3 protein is CASSLGLAGGSSYEQYF. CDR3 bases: TGTGCCAGCAGCTTGGGGCTAGCGGGGGGTAGCTCCTACGAGCAGTACTTC.

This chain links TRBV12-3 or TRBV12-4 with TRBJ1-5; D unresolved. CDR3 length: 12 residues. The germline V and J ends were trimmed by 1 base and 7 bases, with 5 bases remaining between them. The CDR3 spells CASSLVGQPQHF. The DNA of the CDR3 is TGTGCCAGCAGTTTAGTGGGCCAGCCCCAGCATTTT.

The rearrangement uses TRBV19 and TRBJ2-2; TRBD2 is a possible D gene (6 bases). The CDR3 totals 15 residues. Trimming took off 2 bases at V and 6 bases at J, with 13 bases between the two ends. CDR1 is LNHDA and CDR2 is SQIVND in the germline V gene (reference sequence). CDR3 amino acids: CASSIWDLGAGELFF. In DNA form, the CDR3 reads TGTGCCAGTAGTATATGGGACTTGGGTGCCGGGGAGCTGTTTTTT. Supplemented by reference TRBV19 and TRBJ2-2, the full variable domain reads DGGITQSPKYLFRKEGQNVTLSCEQNLNHDAMYWYRQDPGQGLRLIYYSQIVNDFQKGDIAEGYSVSREKKESFPLTVTSAQKNPTAFYLCASSIWDLGAGELFFGEGSRLTVL.

CDR3 coding DNA: TGTGCCTCGGACAGGGCCGGAAACACCATATATTTT. Amino acids: CASDRAGNTIYF. The V gene is TRBV30, the J gene TRBJ1-3, with TRBD1 identical over 8 bases. The germline CDR1 and CDR2 sequences are GTSNPN and SVGIG (reference sequence). CDR3 length: 12 amino acids. J lost 4 bases, V lost 7 bases, and 3 bases had no gene match.

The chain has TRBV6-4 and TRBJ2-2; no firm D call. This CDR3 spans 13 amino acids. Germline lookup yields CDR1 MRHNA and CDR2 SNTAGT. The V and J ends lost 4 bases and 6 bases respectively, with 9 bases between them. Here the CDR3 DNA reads TGTGCCAGCAGTGTATTTGCGGCCGGGGAGCTGTTTTTT. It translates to CASSVFAAGELFF.

The CDR3 spells CASSQSRTKGLEHNEQFF. DNA of the CDR3: TGTGCCAGCAGCCAAAGCAGAACAAAGGGACTAGAACACAATGAGCAGTTCTTC. The chain links TRBV14 to TRBJ2-1, with 8 bases fitting TRBD2. CDR1 and CDR2 from the germline V gene are SGHDN and FVKESK. The J segment lost 5 bases and the V segment lost 2 bases, leaving 14 bases of the junction unmatched. The CDR3 has 18 residues. Full variable domain (outside the CDR3, taken from reference TRBV14 and TRBJ2-1): EAGVTQFPSHSVIEKGQTVTLRCDPISGHDNLYWYRRVMGKEIKFLLHFVKESKQDESGMPNNRFLAERTGGTYSTLKVQPAELEDSGVYFCASSQSRTKGLEHNEQFFGPGTRLTVL.

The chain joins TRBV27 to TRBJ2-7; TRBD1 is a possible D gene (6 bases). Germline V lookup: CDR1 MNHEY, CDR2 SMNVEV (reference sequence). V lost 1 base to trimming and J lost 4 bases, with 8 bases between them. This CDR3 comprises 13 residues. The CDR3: CASSLWGPYEQYF. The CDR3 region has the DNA TGTGCCAGCAGTTTATGGGGGCCATACGAGCAGTACTTC.

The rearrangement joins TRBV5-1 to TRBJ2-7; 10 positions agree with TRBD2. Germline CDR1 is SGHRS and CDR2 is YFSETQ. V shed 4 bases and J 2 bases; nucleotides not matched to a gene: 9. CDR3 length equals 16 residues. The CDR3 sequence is CASSLSGLAVTYEQYF. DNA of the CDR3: TGCGCCAGCAGCCTTTCAGGACTAGCGGTTACCTACGAGCAGTACTTC.

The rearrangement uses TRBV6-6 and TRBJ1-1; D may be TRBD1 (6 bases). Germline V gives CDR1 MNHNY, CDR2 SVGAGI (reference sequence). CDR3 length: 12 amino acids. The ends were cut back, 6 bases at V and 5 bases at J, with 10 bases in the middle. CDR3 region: CASRPDSTEAFF. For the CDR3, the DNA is TGTGCCAGCAGACCGGACAGTACTGAAGCTTTCTTT.

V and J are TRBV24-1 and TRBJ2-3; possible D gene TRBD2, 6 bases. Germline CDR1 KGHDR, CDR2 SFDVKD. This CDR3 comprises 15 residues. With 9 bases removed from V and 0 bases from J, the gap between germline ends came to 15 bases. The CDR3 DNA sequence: TGTGCCACCGCTAGCGCGGACGCTAGCACAGATACGCAGTATTTT. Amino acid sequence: CATASADASTDTQYF.

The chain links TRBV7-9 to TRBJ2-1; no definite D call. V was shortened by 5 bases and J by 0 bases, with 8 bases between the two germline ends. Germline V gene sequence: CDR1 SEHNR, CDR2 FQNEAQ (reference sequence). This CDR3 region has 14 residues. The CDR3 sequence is CASSHDSSYNEQFF. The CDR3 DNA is TGTGCCAGCAGCCACGATAGCTCCTACAATGAGCAGTTCTTC.